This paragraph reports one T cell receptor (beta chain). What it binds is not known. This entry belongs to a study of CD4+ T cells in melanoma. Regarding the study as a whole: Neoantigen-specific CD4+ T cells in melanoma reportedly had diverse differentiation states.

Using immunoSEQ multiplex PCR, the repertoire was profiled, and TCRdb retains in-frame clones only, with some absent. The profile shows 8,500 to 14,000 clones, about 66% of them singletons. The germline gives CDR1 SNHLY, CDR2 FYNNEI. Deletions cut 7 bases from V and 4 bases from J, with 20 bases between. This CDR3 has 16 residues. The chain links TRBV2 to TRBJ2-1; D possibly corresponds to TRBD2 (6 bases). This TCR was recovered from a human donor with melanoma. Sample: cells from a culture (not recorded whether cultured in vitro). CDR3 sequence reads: CASNGGDGISYNEQFF. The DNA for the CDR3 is TGTGCCAGCAATGGAGGGGACGGAATTTCTTACAATGAGCAGTTCTTC.